The T cell receptor (beta chain) under discussion was sequenced for a study of Graves' ophthalmopathy and Graves' hyperthyroidism. As regards this clonotype: Antigen unknown.

RNA transcripts were the template, and TCR beta CDR3 regions were amplified from them. The first round was an RT-PCR with HTBI primers, and the second round was a multiplex PCR. TCRdb recomputed calls from the multiplex PCR reads with MiXCR, one row per CDR3 protein. The data show roughly 400,000 distinct CDR3 sequences, about 16% seen once. The CDR3 totals 16 residues. V lost 5 bases to trimming and J lost 2 bases; unmatched junction nucleotides: 8. The germline V gene has CDR1 SGHAT and CDR2 FQNNGV. Study results and limitations: Blood also carried most expanded thyroid clonotypes exceeding 0.001 frequency. The study's model predicted ophthalmopathy progression at about 64% sensitivity and about 72% specificity. Separation of ophthalmopathy from stable hyperthyroidism was achieved by a 13-signature model, at roughly 90% sensitivity and 70% to 82% specificity.

What was sequenced was peripheral blood. This chain uses TRBV11-2 with TRBJ1-3; 8 nucleotides line up with TRBD1. This clonotype originated in a woman in her late teens or twenties with Graves' ophthalmopathy. The CDR3 bases are TGTGCCAGCAGCCCACGCAGGGGGCCCACTGGAAACACCATATATTTT. As protein: CASSPRRGPTGNTIYF.